These T cell receptor beta chains were read from a single sample in a study of OX40 agonist ivuxolimab in advanced cancers. Libraries were prepared by immunoSEQ multiplex PCR; TCRdb keeps only in-frame clonotypes and omits some of them. The table shows tens of thousands of clones, with about 81% occurring only once. This specimen consisted of CD4+ or CD8+ T cells sorted from blood, obtained in a trial of the OX40 agonist ivuxolimab. Receptor source: an adult with an advanced solid tumor such as melanoma, head and neck, liver or kidney cancer. CDR3s include the opening cysteine and the closing phenylalanine or tryptophan. A D gene is named only where the DNA matches it firmly. For some rows the clone size is stated as once, few or many, or as a class when expanded; others skip it.

CASSSPDLGTGQYF TGTGCCAGCAGTTCCCCGGACTTGGGAACCGGCCAGTACTTC TRBJ2-7 TRBV27 NA NA
CAWSVQGISGNTIYF TGTGCCTGGAGTGTACAGGGGATCTCTGGAAACACCATATATTTT TRBJ1-3 TRBV30 TRBD1 NA
CASRKPDRGIDYGYTF TGTGCCAGTCGAAAGCCAGATAGGGGGATTGACTATGGCTACACCTTC TRBJ1-2 TRBV19 NA NA
CASSLEGQGPYEQYF TGTGCCAGCAGCTTAGAAGGGCAGGGACCCTACGAGCAGTACTTC TRBJ2-7 TRBV7-6 NA NA
CASSVGGTGSVKLFF TGTGCCAGCAGCGTAGGGGGGACGGGTAGCGTTAAACTGTTTTTT TRBJ1-4 TRBV9 NA NA
CASRDSRGGLVEQFF TGTGCCAGCAGGGACTCGCGGGGGGGCCTGGTTGAGCAGTTCTTC TRBJ2-1 TRBV2 TRBD2 NA
CASSYKPLDSLTF TGTGCCAGCAGTTACAAGCCCCTGGACAGTCTCACCTTC TRBJ1-2 TRBV6-6 NA NA
CASSPIRTGKIFYNSPLHF TGTGCCAGCAGCCCAATCAGGACAGGGAAGATCTTCTATAATTCACCCCTCCACTTT TRBJ1-6 TRBV7-2 TRBD1 NA
CASSALGQGLFGYTF TGTGCCAGCAGTGCTTTAGGACAGGGGCTGTTTGGCTACACCTTC TRBJ1-2 TRBV6-1 TRBD1 NA
CASSSPFNEKLFF TGTGCCAGCAGTTCCCCATTTAATGAAAAACTGTTTTTT TRBJ1-4 TRBV28 NA few
CAWSDRAGSTEAFF TGTGCCTGGAGTGACCGTGCCGGCTCCACTGAAGCTTTCTTT TRBJ1-1 TRBV30 NA NA
CASSLALGQGDIQYF TGTGCCAGCAGCTTAGCGCTGGGACAGGGGGACATTCAGTACTTC TRBJ2-4 TRBV7-2 TRBD1 NA
CASSVLGVQSEKLFF TGTGCCAGCAGCGTATTAGGGGTCCAGAGCGAAAAACTGTTTTTT TRBJ1-4 TRBV9 NA NA
CASSLEVAGGSQFYEQYF TGTGCCAGCAGCTTAGAAGTAGCGGGGGGGAGTCAATTCTACGAGCAGTACTTC TRBJ2-7 TRBV7-2 TRBD2 NA
CSVAGLAAIQETQYF TGCAGCGTTGCGGGACTAGCGGCGATACAAGAGACCCAGTACTTC TRBJ2-5 TRBV29-1 TRBD2 NA
CASSFRQGHEQYF TGTGCCAGCAGCTTCAGACAGGGCCACGAGCAGTACTTC TRBJ2-7 TRBV7-2 TRBD1 NA